The 26 T cell receptor beta chains below were found in one sample sequenced in a study of patients and donors after allogeneic stem cell transplantation. TCRdb reprocessed the RT-PCR reads via MiXCR and lists one record per CDR3 protein. The sample shows about 200,000 distinct CDR3 sequences, 40% to 45% of them seen only once. What was sequenced was blood, either unsorted or a sorted T cell fraction (not recorded which). Every receptor here comes from a human donor who was either an allogeneic HSCT recipient or a stem cell or donor lymphocyte infusion donor (not recorded which). It is not recorded whose cells these are; they may come from a transplant donor.

The chain couples TRBV7-9 to TRBJ2-7, with D uncertain. The CDR3 is 14 residues long. Germline loops: CDR1 SEHNR, CDR2 FQNEAQ (reference sequence). The V and J ends lost 3 bases and 4 bases respectively, with 13 bases between them. The CDR3 nucleotides read TGTGCCAGCAGCTTCTCAGATGGCCTTTACGAGCAGTACTTC. This gives the protein CASSFSDGLYEQYF.

This clonotype was counted between two and nine times. The V and J genes are TRBV6-6 and TRBJ1-5, with 10 bases aligning to TRBD1. This CDR3 comprises 15 residues. Losses at the gene ends were 5 bases for V and 7 bases for J; bases not matched to a gene: 8. Per the germline V gene, CDR1 is MNHNY and CDR2 is SVGAGI (reference sequence). In DNA form, the CDR3 reads TGTGCCAGCAGTAACCGGGACAGGGGAATACAGCCCCAGCATTTT. This translates into CASSNRDRGIQPQHF.

This clonotype turned up a few times. This chain joins TRBV6-2 or TRBV6-3 and TRBJ2-7; D might be TRBD2 (6 bases). The CDR3 contains 16 residues. Germline CDR1 and CDR2: MNHEY and SVGEGT. V was clipped by 3 bases and J by 0 bases, with 15 bases between them. CDR3 DNA: TGTGCCAGCAGTTATCCGGGGGATCGCAGCTCCTACGAGCAGTACTTC. Its translation is CASSYPGDRSSYEQYF.

In nucleotides, the CDR3 is TGCAGCGTTGATATGGGGTACACCGGGGAGCTGTTTTTT. Amino acid sequence: CSVDMGYTGELFF. The J gene is TRBJ2-2, the V gene TRBV29-1; D unresolved. CDR3 length equals 13 residues. Deletions cut 3 bases from V and 3 bases from J, with 8 bases between. Germline V gene lookup returns CDR1 SQVTM and CDR2 ANQGSEA.

This clonotype has a handful of counts. V usage is TRBV12-3 or TRBV12-4 and J usage is TRBJ2-1; D remains unclear. This CDR3 has 13 amino acids. The V and J ends lost 3 bases and 4 bases respectively, with 7 bases between them. Here the CDR3 reads CASSFTVYNEQFF. CDR3 DNA sequence: TGTGCCAGCAGTTTCACTGTATACAATGAGCAGTTCTTC.

This chain joins TRBV5-8 and TRBJ1-2; D is perhaps TRBD1 (5 bases). Trimming pared 0 bases from V and 8 bases from J, leaving 14 bases between. Per the germline V gene, CDR1 is SGHTS and CDR2 is YDEGEE. The CDR3 runs to 14 residues. The CDR3 reads CASSLVPAWGGYTF. As DNA, the CDR3 is TGTGCCAGCAGCTTGGTACCGGCCTGGGGGGGCTACACCTTC.

This clonotype was counted a few times. The chain combines TRBV12-3 or TRBV12-4 with TRBJ2-1; 12 bases are a match to TRBD2. This CDR3 comprises 17 residues. The ends lost 4 bases at V and 3 bases at J; junction bases unmatched: 7. The CDR3 protein is CASSSRLLAGGYNEQFF. CDR3 nucleotides: TGTGCCAGCAGTTCCCGCTTACTAGCGGGAGGCTACAATGAGCAGTTCTTC.

In its sample, this clonotype was seen a few times. The chain joins TRBV20-1 to TRBJ2-3; 13 positions match TRBD2. This CDR3 comprises 16 residues. The V and J ends lost 5 bases and 2 bases, in that order; junction bases with no gene match: 7. The germline gives CDR1 DFQATT, CDR2 SNEGSKA (reference sequence). The CDR3 is CSAGGGLAGNTDTQYF. Here the CDR3 DNA reads TGCAGTGCTGGAGGGGGACTAGCGGGAAACACAGATACGCAGTATTTT.

This clonotype came up a few times. The chain has TRBV20-1 and TRBJ2-7, with 8 bases matching TRBD2. The V and J ends lost 7 bases and 0 bases, in that order; junction bases with no gene match: 11. The CDR3 has 15 residues. Germline V lookup: CDR1 DFQATT, CDR2 SNEGSKA (reference sequence). The CDR3 protein is CSGTRPGLDSYEQYF. As DNA, the CDR3 is TGCAGTGGAACCCGACCGGGACTAGACTCCTACGAGCAGTACTTC.

Only a few counts were recorded for this clonotype. V and J are TRBV5-1 and TRBJ1-1, with a weak D call TRBD1 (6 bases). The CDR3 runs 15 residues. Trimming removed 3 bases at V and 1 base at J, with 13 bases between. Germline lookup yields CDR1 SGHRS and CDR2 YFSETQ. For the CDR3, the DNA is TGCGCCAGCAGCTCCCCGGGACACCCGAACACTGAAGCTTTCTTT. It is translated as CASSSPGHPNTEAFF.

This clonotype occurred a few times. The chain is built from TRBV6-5 and TRBJ1-4; 8 bases agree with TRBD1. Per the germline V gene, CDR1 is MNHEY and CDR2 is SVGAGI. V shed 3 bases and J 8 bases; nucleotides not matched to a gene: 5. This CDR3 contains 14 residues. The CDR3 loop is CASSYLRGQEKLFF. CDR3 DNA sequence: TGTGCCAGCAGTTATCTCAGGGGGCAAGAAAAACTGTTTTTT.

This chain links TRBV7-3 with TRBJ2-2; 14 bases align to TRBD2. V lost 0 bases, J lost 1 base, and 1 base stayed unmatched. This CDR3 has 18 amino acids. Germline V gives CDR1 SGHTA, CDR2 FQGTGA. The CDR3 DNA sequence: TGTGCCAGCAGCTTAACCGGACTAGCGGGAGGGAACACCGGGGAGCTGTTTTTT. Its protein product is CASSLTGLAGGNTGELFF. The variable domain in full, with the rest retrieved from reference TRBV7-3 and TRBJ2-2, is GAGVSQTPSNKVTEKGKYVELRCDPISGHTALYWYRQSLGQGPEFLIYFQGTGAADDSGLPNDRFFAVRPEGSVSTLKIQRTERGDSAVYLCASSLTGLAGGNTGELFFGEGSRLTVL.

This chain uses TRBV7-9 with TRBJ2-5, with TRBD2 matching over 8 bases. V shed 5 bases and J 1 base; nucleotides not matched to a gene: 12. The CDR3 consists of 17 residues. Per the germline V gene, CDR1 is SEHNR and CDR2 is FQNEAQ (reference sequence). The CDR3 spells CASSLRGGRSIQETQYF. DNA of the CDR3: TGTGCCAGCAGCCTCAGGGGCGGGAGGTCTATCCAAGAGACCCAGTACTTC.

The rearrangement joins TRBV7-9 to TRBJ2-5; D not resolved. V was clipped by 5 bases and J by 5 bases, with 9 bases between them. The CDR3 covers 12 residues. CDR1 is SEHNR and CDR2 is FQNEAQ in the germline V gene (reference sequence). The DNA for the CDR3 is TGTGCCAGCAGCCTCCCGACGGAGACCCAGTACTTC. Translation gives CASSLPTETQYF.

This chain uses TRBV7-9 with TRBJ2-7, with 9 nucleotides matching TRBD2. Per the germline V gene, CDR1 is SEHNR and CDR2 is FQNEAQ (reference sequence). Trimming removed 2 bases from V and 3 bases from J; junction bases left unmatched: 5. The CDR3 contains 15 residues. In DNA form, the CDR3 reads TGTGCCAGCAGCTTAAAAGGCGGGAGGGACTACGAGCAGTACTTC. This translates into CASSLKGGRDYEQYF.

This clonotype was detected a few times. For the CDR3, the DNA is TGTGCCAGCCCTGGCCCGGAGAACACTGAAGCTTTCTTT. This gives the protein CASPGPENTEAFF. The gene calls are TRBV28 and TRBJ1-1, with D unresolved. The germline V gene encodes CDR1 MDHEN and CDR2 SYDVKM. CDR3 length equals 13 residues. The ends were cut back, 8 bases at V and 1 base at J, with 11 bases in the middle.

Details on this clonotype: This may arise from a read error, as a much more abundant clone is one base away. The rearrangement uses TRBV12-3 or TRBV12-4 and TRBJ1-1; a possible D gene is TRBD1 (6 bases). There are 13 residues in the CDR3. The CDR3 loop is CASSSTGKGEVFF. As DNA, the CDR3 is TGTGCCAGCAGTTCTACAGGGAAAGGTGAAGTTTTCTTT.

To note about this clonotype: One junction end does not reproduce the germline sequence, and a read error may be involved. The rearrangement links TRBV7-2 to TRBJ1-2; tentatively, D is TRBD1 (5 bases). CDR1 is SGHTA and CDR2 is FQGNSA in the germline V gene. CDR3 length: 11 amino acids. This CDR3 reads CASSLGRRAGF. The CDR3 DNA is TGTGCCAGCAGCTTGGGACGGAGGGCAGGCTTC.

The CDR3 reads CASSLLRGQSSYNEQFF. Written as DNA, the CDR3 is TGTGCCAGCAGTTTACTGCGGGGGCAGAGCTCCTACAATGAGCAGTTCTTC. The V call is TRBV12-3 or TRBV12-4, the J call TRBJ2-1, with D tentatively TRBD2 (7 bases). The CDR3 spans 17 residues. Trimming took off 2 bases at V and 0 bases at J, with 14 bases between the two ends.

This chain uses TRBV29-1 with TRBJ1-2, with D hard to call. The CDR3 runs to 13 residues. Between the trimmed V and J ends, which lost 6 bases and 7 bases, there was a span of 18 bases. CDR1 and CDR2 from the germline V gene are SQVTM and ANQGSEA. The CDR3 loop is CSVAVLEAGGYTF. The CDR3 bases are TGCAGCGTCGCCGTTTTAGAGGCGGGTGGCTACACCTTC.

This clonotype was seen only a few times. The rearrangement links TRBV28 to TRBJ2-7, with 9 bases identical to TRBD1. Per germline, CDR1 MDHEN and CDR2 SYDVKM. The length of the CDR3 is 17 residues. Trimming took 4 bases from V and 4 from J; bases not matched to a gene: 14. The CDR3 sequence is CASSSGTGFTLGYEQYF. The CDR3 DNA sequence: TGTGCCAGCAGTTCCGGGACAGGGTTTACTTTGGGGTACGAGCAGTACTTC.

J is TRBJ2-1 and V is TRBV29-1; TRBD1 is a possible D gene (8 bases). CDR3 length equals 15 residues. Germline values: CDR1 SQVTM, CDR2 ANQGSEA. V was shortened by 4 bases and J by 0 bases, with 13 bases between the two germline ends. This chain's CDR3 is CSVAGGGSSYNEQFF. CDR3 DNA sequence: TGCAGCGTTGCAGGGGGCGGGAGCTCCTACAATGAGCAGTTCTTC.

The V gene is TRBV5-1, the J gene TRBJ2-2, with 9 positions matching TRBD2. This CDR3 comprises 16 residues. Trimming removed 1 base from V and 2 bases from J; junction bases left unmatched: 3. CDR1 SGHRS and CDR2 YFSETQ come from the germline V gene. In DNA form, the CDR3 reads TGCGCCAGCAGCTTGTCTAGCGGGACTAACACCGGGGAGCTGTTTTTT. Its protein product is CASSLSSGTNTGELFF. The full variable domain, in which reference TRBV5-1 and TRBJ2-2 provide the parts outside the CDR3, is KAGVTQTPRYLIKTRGQQVTLSCSPISGHRSVSWYQQTPGQGLQFLFEYFSETQRNKGNFPGRFSGRQFSNSRSEMNVSTLELGDSALYLCASSLSSGTNTGELFFGEGSRLTVL.

There are a few counts of this clonotype. The chain carries TRBV4-1 and TRBJ1-4; the match to TRBD1 covers 10 bases. J was trimmed by 4 bases and V by 0 bases; bases with no gene match: 8. Germline V gene lookup returns CDR1 MGHRA and CDR2 YSYEKL. CDR3 length: 18 residues. This chain's CDR3 is CASSQDRQGADFNEKLFF. The DNA for the CDR3 is TGCGCCAGCAGCCAAGATCGACAGGGGGCAGACTTTAATGAAAAACTGTTTTTT.

The chain uses TRBV5-1 and TRBJ1-5, with a tentative D call TRBD1 (5 bases). The V and J ends lost 0 bases and 4 bases respectively, with 17 bases between them. Germline loops: CDR1 SGHRS, CDR2 YFSETQ. The CDR3 runs to 17 residues. CDR3 residues: CASSLGPGTPSNQPQHF. The CDR3 DNA reads TGCGCCAGCAGCTTGGGCCCCGGGACGCCCTCTAATCAGCCCCAGCATTTT.

V and J are TRBV5-1 and TRBJ2-5, with 14 bases lining up with TRBD2. The junction had 0 bases not matched to a gene; V was cut back by 3 bases and J by 5 bases. The CDR3 has 14 residues. Germline lookup yields CDR1 SGHRS and CDR2 YFSETQ. The chain's CDR3 is CASSWTSGRETQYF. In DNA form, the CDR3 reads TGCGCCAGCAGCTGGACTAGCGGGAGGGAGACCCAGTACTTC.